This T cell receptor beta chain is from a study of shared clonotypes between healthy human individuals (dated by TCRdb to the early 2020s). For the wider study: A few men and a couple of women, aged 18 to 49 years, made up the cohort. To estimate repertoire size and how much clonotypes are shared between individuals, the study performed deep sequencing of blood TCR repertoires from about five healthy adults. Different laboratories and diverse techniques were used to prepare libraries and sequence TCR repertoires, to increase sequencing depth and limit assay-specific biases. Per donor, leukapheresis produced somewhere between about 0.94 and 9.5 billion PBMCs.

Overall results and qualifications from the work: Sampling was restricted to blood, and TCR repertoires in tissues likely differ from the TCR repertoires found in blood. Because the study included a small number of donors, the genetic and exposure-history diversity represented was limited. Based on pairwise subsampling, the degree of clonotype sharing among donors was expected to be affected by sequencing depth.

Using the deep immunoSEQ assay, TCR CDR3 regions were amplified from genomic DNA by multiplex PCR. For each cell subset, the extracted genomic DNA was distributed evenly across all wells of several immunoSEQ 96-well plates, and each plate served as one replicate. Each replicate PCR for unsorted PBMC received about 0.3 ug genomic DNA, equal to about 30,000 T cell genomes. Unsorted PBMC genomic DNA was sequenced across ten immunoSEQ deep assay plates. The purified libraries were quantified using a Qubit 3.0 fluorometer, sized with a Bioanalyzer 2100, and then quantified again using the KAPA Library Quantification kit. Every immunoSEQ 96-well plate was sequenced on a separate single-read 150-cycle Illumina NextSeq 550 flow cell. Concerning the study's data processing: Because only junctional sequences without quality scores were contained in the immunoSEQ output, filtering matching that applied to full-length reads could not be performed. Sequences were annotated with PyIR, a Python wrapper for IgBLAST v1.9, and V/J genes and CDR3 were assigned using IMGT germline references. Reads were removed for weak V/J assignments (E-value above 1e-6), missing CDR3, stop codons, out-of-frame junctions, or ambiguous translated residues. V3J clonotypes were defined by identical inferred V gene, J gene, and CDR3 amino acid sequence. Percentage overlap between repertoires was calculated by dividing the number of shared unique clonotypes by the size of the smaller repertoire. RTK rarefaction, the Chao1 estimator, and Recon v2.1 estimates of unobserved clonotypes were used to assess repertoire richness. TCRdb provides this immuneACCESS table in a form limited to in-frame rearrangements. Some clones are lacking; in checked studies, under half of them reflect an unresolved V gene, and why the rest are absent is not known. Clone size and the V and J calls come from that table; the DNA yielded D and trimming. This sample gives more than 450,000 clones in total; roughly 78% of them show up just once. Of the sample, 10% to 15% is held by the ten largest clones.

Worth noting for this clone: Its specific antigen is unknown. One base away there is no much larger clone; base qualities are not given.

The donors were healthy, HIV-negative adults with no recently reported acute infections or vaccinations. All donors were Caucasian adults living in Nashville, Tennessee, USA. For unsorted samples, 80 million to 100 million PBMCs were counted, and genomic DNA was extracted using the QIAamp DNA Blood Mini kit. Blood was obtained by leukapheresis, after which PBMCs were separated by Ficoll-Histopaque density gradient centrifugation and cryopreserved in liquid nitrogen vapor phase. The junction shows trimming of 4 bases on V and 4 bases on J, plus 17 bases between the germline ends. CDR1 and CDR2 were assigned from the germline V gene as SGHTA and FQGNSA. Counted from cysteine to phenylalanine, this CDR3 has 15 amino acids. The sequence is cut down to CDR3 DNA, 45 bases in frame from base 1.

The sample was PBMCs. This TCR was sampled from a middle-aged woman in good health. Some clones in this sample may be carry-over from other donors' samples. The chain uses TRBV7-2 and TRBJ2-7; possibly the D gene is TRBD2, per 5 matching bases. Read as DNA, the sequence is TGTGCCAGCAGCTCCGGACTCCTTTTATCATACGAGCAGTACTTC. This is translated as CASSSGLLLSYEQYF.